These 20 T cell receptor beta chains share one sample of origin, sequenced in a study of cytomegalovirus exposure and HLA in healthy donors. The study ran its PCR with 60 Vbeta and 13 Jbeta primers. Measured with immunoSEQ multiplex PCR; TCRdb has only the in-frame clones, and not every one. The data hold 65,000 to 70,000 clones, with 85% to 90% observed a single time. The sequenced sample consisted of PBMCs. The receptors shown here come from a woman aged 25 to 39 in good health and CMV-seropositive.

This chain joins TRBV12-5 and TRBJ2-1; 10 bases are shared with TRBD2. V was pared by 4 bases and J by 6 bases, with 9 bases of the junction left unmatched. This CDR3 is 16 amino acids long. CDR1 and CDR2 from the germline V gene are LGHNT and FRNRAP. CDR3 sequence (DNA): TGTGCTAGTGGTTACCCTCTAGCGGGAGAAGGCAATGAGCAGTTCTTC. This encodes CASGYPLAGEGNEQFF.

This clone was detected only once. The CDR3: CSVLEGGQETQYF. CDR3 coding DNA: TGCAGCGTTCTCGAGGGGGGGCAAGAGACCCAGTACTTC. The V gene is TRBV29-1, the J gene TRBJ2-5; a weak D match, TRBD2 (7 bases). This CDR3 region has 13 residues. With 5 bases removed from V and 2 bases from J, the gap between germline ends came to 12 bases. CDR1 SQVTM and CDR2 ANQGSEA come from the germline V gene.

This clone was found once. V is TRBV7-9 and J is TRBJ2-4, with a possible D match to TRBD1 (7 bases). Germline loops: CDR1 SEHNR, CDR2 FQNEAQ (reference sequence). The CDR3 consists of 15 residues. V lost 3 bases and J 8 bases, leaving 17 bases between the germline ends. CDR3: CASSFSAGGTHIQYF. In nucleotides, the CDR3 is TGTGCCAGCAGCTTCTCAGCAGGGGGGACGCACATTCAGTACTTC.

This clone was observed once. The chain uses TRBV5-4 and TRBJ2-7, with 12 bases matching TRBD2. CDR3 length: 15 residues. Germline V gene data show CDR1 as SGHNT and CDR2 as YYREEE (reference sequence). After removal of 5 bases from V and 2 bases from J, the junction contained 5 bases not matched to a gene. The CDR3 DNA follows: TGTGCCAGCAGTCCTAGCGGGAGGGACACCTACGAGCAGTACTTC. As protein: CASSPSGRDTYEQYF.

This clone was observed a few times. The chain has TRBV7-7 and TRBJ2-3; perhaps TRBD2 as D (5 bases). Germline-derived CDR1 and CDR2 are SSHAT and FNYEAQ (reference sequence). The V gene lost 0 bases and the J gene lost 6 bases, with 7 bases spanning the gap. CDR3 size: 13 residues. CDR3 sequence reads: CASSLAWEDTQYF. In nucleotides, the CDR3 is TGTGCCAGCAGCTTAGCGTGGGAGGATACGCAGTATTTT.

Of note for this clone: At one of its ends the junction is not consistent with the germline gene, which may arise from a read error. V gene TRBV20-1 combines with J gene TRBJ2-1; possible D gene TRBD1, 5 bases. The CDR3 contains 11 residues. Germline CDR1 and CDR2: DFQATT and SNEGSKA (reference sequence). The CDR3 nucleotides read TGTGGCCAGGGTAGTTACAATGAGCAGTTCTTC. Translation: CGQGSYNEQFF.

The chain couples TRBV30 to TRBJ1-2, with a possible D match to TRBD1 (5 bases). The V and J ends lost 3 bases and 2 bases respectively, with 10 bases between them. The CDR3 consists of 13 residues. Germline CDR1 GTSNPN, CDR2 SVGIG (reference sequence). The chain's CDR3 is CAWSRGDNYGYTF. CDR3 nucleotide sequence: TGTGCCTGGAGCCGGGGGGACAACTATGGCTACACCTTC.

This clone was seen only once. V is TRBV7-8 and J is TRBJ2-5, with a tentative D call TRBD2 (6 bases). TRBJ2-7 explains the end of the DNA better; the J call may be wrong. The CDR3 is made up of 15 amino acids. Germline V gene data show CDR1 as SGHVS and CDR2 as FQNEAQ. CDR3 region: CASSPYDSSAYEQYF. The CDR3, as DNA: TGTGCCAGCAGCCCCTACGACTCTAGCGCCTACGAGCAGTACTTC.

This clone occurred once. The chain joins TRBV6-5 to TRBJ1-2; possibly TRBD1 for D (6 bases). Germline values: CDR1 MNHEY, CDR2 SVGAGI. V shed 0 bases and J shed 8 bases, with 10 bases lying between them. The CDR3 runs 13 residues. The CDR3 sequence: CASSYSKRGGYTF. The CDR3 DNA is TGTGCCAGCAGTTACTCGAAGAGGGGGGGCTACACCTTC.

J is TRBJ2-1 and V is TRBV11-2, with 7 bases matching TRBD2. This CDR3 has 11 residues. In germline, CDR1 is SGHAT, CDR2 FQNNGV. The J segment lost 15 bases and the V segment lost 5 bases, leaving 7 bases of the junction unmatched. CDR3 residues: CASSTGGGGFF. DNA for the CDR3: TGTGCCAGCAGCACGGGTGGGGGGGGGTTCTTC.

Remarks on this clone: At one end, the junction sequence differs from germline, possibly due to a read error. Other DNA sequences within the sample encode an identical CDR3. V usage is TRBV19 and J usage is TRBJ2-7; weak D call: TRBD2 (7 bases). Germline CDR1 and CDR2: LNHDA and SQIVND (reference sequence). The CDR3 has 12 amino acids. Here the CDR3 reads CASSKQGGEQYF. The CDR3, as DNA: TGTGCCAGCAGTAAACAGGGAGGGGAGCAGTACTTC.

V gene TRBV27 combines with J gene TRBJ1-4; weak D call: TRBD1 (6 bases). Looked up from germline, CDR1 is MNHEY and CDR2 is SMNVEV (reference sequence). Between the trimmed V and J ends, which lost 4 bases and 1 base, there was a span of 16 bases. CDR3 length: 17 residues. The CDR3: CASSSLRGPLTNEKLFF. The CDR3, as DNA: TGTGCCAGCAGTTCTCTCAGGGGACCCCTAACTAATGAAAAACTGTTTTTT.

The rearrangement uses TRBV2 and TRBJ2-7, with D hard to call. Germline V CDR1 and CDR2: SNHLY, FYNNEI. The V and J ends lost 3 bases and 2 bases respectively, with 8 bases between them. There are 13 residues in the CDR3. The CDR3: CASSDEVAYEQYF. CDR3 sequence (DNA): TGTGCCAGCAGTGACGAGGTGGCCTACGAGCAGTACTTC.

V usage is TRBV19 and J usage is TRBJ2-7, with 12 bases matching TRBD2. The germline CDR1 and CDR2 sequences are LNHDA and SQIVND (reference sequence). The CDR3 consists of 16 residues. The V segment lost 6 bases and the J segment 3 bases; nucleotides outside the gene matches: 9. CDR3 sequence reads: CASRGMQLAGGYEQYF. In nucleotides, the CDR3 is TGTGCCAGTAGGGGAATGCAACTAGCGGGAGGCTACGAGCAGTACTTC. Full variable domain (remainder filled in from reference TRBV19 and TRBJ2-7): DGGITQSPKYLFRKEGQNVTLSCEQNLNHDAMYWYRQDPGQGLRLIYYSQIVNDFQKGDIAEGYSVSREKKESFPLTVTSAQKNPTAFYLCASRGMQLAGGYEQYFGPGTRLTVT.

This clone has only a few counts. The V gene is TRBV5-6, the J gene TRBJ2-1; a weak D match, TRBD1 (6 bases). Per germline, CDR1 SGHDT and CDR2 YYEEEE. Trimming stripped 4 bases from V and 0 bases from J, with 14 bases between. This CDR3 region has 16 residues. The CDR3, as DNA: TGTGCCAGCAGCACTACTACAGGGAGCTCCTACAATGAGCAGTTCTTC. It codes for CASSTTTGSSYNEQFF.

The genes are TRBV29-1 and TRBJ2-7; no definite D call. V shed 6 bases and J shed 2 bases, with 14 bases lying between them. This CDR3 has 13 amino acids. Germline assignment: CDR1 SQVTM and CDR2 ANQGSEA. The CDR3 DNA sequence: TGCAGCGTGCAACCCGCGGAGACCTACGAGCAGTACTTC. Its translation: CSVQPAETYEQYF.

This clone was seen a few times. The chain uses TRBV2 and TRBJ1-3, with D possibly matching TRBD1 (5 bases). Germline CDR1 is SNHLY and CDR2 is FYNNEI. The CDR3 spans 15 residues. The V and J ends lost 2 bases and 0 bases respectively, with 8 bases between them. CDR3 DNA sequence: TGTGCCAGCAGTGAATCGGGGGGCTCTGGAAACACCATATATTTT. Translating gives CASSESGGSGNTIYF.

This rearrangement joins TRBV6-5 to TRBJ2-7, with D possibly TRBD1 on 5 matching bases. The germline V and J ends were trimmed by 7 bases and 0 bases, with 13 bases remaining between them. CDR1 is MNHEY, CDR2 SVGAGI, per germline. The CDR3 has 14 residues. CDR3 in amino acids: CASKKTVLSYEQYF. CDR3 DNA: TGTGCCAGCAAAAAGACAGTTCTCTCCTACGAGCAGTACTTC.

This chain links TRBV20-1 with TRBJ2-7; D may be TRBD2 (6 bases). The CDR3 totals 11 residues. Looked up from germline, CDR1 is DFQATT and CDR2 is SNEGSKA (reference sequence). V lost 8 bases to trimming and J lost 3 bases, with 11 bases between them. CDR3 region: CSCWRDYEQYF. Written as DNA, the CDR3 is TGCAGTTGCTGGAGGGACTACGAGCAGTACTTC.

The V and J genes are TRBV23-1 and TRBJ2-7; D is unclear. TRBV23-1 is annotated as an ORF whose role is uncertain. The germline V and J ends were trimmed by 4 bases and 3 bases, with 10 bases remaining between them. CDR3 length: 13 amino acids. This chain's CDR3 is CASSREESYEQYF. CDR3 coding DNA: TGCGCCAGCAGTCGAGAGGAGAGCTACGAGCAGTACTTC.